The 29 T cell receptor beta chains listed next were all sequenced from one sample in a study of shared clonotypes between healthy human individuals. Assay: immunoSEQ multiplex PCR; the TCRdb copy retains only in-frame clones and omits some. The sample consists of millions of clones, roughly 94% of them appearing once. Sequenced material: naive CD4+ T cells sorted from blood. Subset defined: CD45RA+ positively selected. These receptor sequences come from a man aged 18 to 35 in good health.

This chain's CDR3 is CASSLRTSDNEQFF. In nucleotides, the CDR3 is TGTGCCAGCAGTCTCCGGACTAGCGACAATGAGCAGTTCTTC. This sequence joins TRBV27 and TRBJ2-1; TRBD2 aligns across 9 bases. Germline CDR1 and CDR2: MNHEY and SMNVEV (reference sequence). The length of the CDR3 is 14 residues. After removal of 5 bases from V and 5 bases from J, the junction contained 4 bases not matched to a gene.

As to this clone: Different DNA sequences within this sample yield the same CDR3. The chain is built from TRBV5-1 and TRBJ2-6; D gene uncertain. The germline V and J ends were trimmed by 0 bases and 1 base, with 5 bases remaining between them. The germline V gene has CDR1 SGHRS and CDR2 YFSETQ. The CDR3 covers 15 residues. The CDR3 here is CASSLGPSGANVLTF. As DNA, the CDR3 is TGCGCCAGCAGCTTGGGGCCTTCTGGGGCCAACGTCCTGACTTTC.

This clone occurred many times. The gene calls are TRBV5-1 and TRBJ2-7; weak D call: TRBD1 (5 bases). Trimming shortened V by 4 bases and J by 0 bases, and 14 bases separated the two germline ends. CDR1 and CDR2 from the germline V gene are SGHRS and YFSETQ. CDR3 length: 15 residues. The CDR3 reads CASSPTPTVSYEQYF. CDR3 sequence (DNA): TGCGCCAGCAGCCCGACGCCGACAGTCTCCTACGAGCAGTACTTC.

Remarks on this clone: A much larger clone is a single base away; this may be a read error. Other DNA variants within this sample encode the same CDR3. The chain has TRBV4-2 and TRBJ1-1; D is undetermined. V was shortened by 1 base and J by 1 base, with 4 bases between the two germline ends. The CDR3 sequence is 13 residues long. Germline V gene lookup returns CDR1 LGHNA and CDR2 YNFKEQ. CDR3 residues: CASSQGRNTEAFF. CDR3 DNA sequence: TGTGCCAGCAGCCAAGGTCGGAACACTGAAGCTTTCTTT.

V and J are TRBV5-4 and TRBJ2-2; 7 bases align to TRBD2. Germline trimming cut 3 bases from V and 3 bases from J; bases unmatched to any gene: 8. The CDR3 is 16 amino acids. Germline V gene lookup returns CDR1 SGHNT and CDR2 YYREEE (reference sequence). This chain's CDR3 is CASSSTKRGDTGELFF. The CDR3 nucleotides are TGTGCCAGCAGCTCTACAAAGCGGGGAGACACCGGGGAGCTGTTTTTT.

On this clone itself: The sample contains more than one DNA sequence encoding this CDR3. CDR3 coding DNA: TGCAGCGTTGAGGCCGGCCCATACCAAGAGACCCAGTACTTC. Translated, it gives CSVEAGPYQETQYF. The V call is TRBV29-1, the J call TRBJ2-5; D gene ambiguous. Germline assignment: CDR1 SQVTM and CDR2 ANQGSEA. The CDR3 runs to 14 residues. Between the trimmed V and J ends, which lost 3 bases and 0 bases, there was a span of 11 bases.

The chain is built from TRBV5-1 and TRBJ2-1; 14 bases fit TRBD2. Germline V gene lookup returns CDR1 SGHRS and CDR2 YFSETQ. Germline trimming cut 0 bases from V and 1 base from J; bases unmatched to any gene: 12. The CDR3 length is 21 residues. CDR3 sequence reads: CASSLGLAGGTLGVSYNEQFF. The CDR3 DNA reads as TGCGCCAGCAGCTTGGGACTAGCGGGAGGGACCTTAGGCGTATCCTACAATGAGCAGTTCTTC. Full variable domain (outside the CDR3, taken from reference TRBV5-1 and TRBJ2-1): KAGVTQTPRYLIKTRGQQVTLSCSPISGHRSVSWYQQTPGQGLQFLFEYFSETQRNKGNFPGRFSGRQFSNSRSEMNVSTLELGDSALYLCASSLGLAGGTLGVSYNEQFFGPGTRLTVL.

This rearrangement joins TRBV27 to TRBJ2-1, with 12 bases aligning to TRBD2. There are 17 residues in the CDR3. The V gene end was trimmed by 8 bases and the J gene end by 7 bases; junction bases not matched to a gene: 15. The germline CDR1 and CDR2 sequences are MNHEY and SMNVEV (reference sequence). The CDR3 loop reads CASAGASGRAITNEQFF. The DNA of the CDR3 is TGTGCCAGCGCCGGGGCTAGCGGGAGGGCCATCACGAATGAGCAGTTCTTC.

The V gene is TRBV5-1, the J gene TRBJ2-2; 9 bases match TRBD1. The germline CDR1 and CDR2 sequences are SGHRS and YFSETQ. The CDR3 is 16 amino acids. After removal of 4 bases from V and 6 bases from J, the junction contained 10 bases not matched to a gene. CDR3 protein: CASSLTGDRVAGELFF. In DNA form, the CDR3 reads TGCGCCAGCAGCCTAACAGGGGACAGGGTAGCCGGGGAGCTGTTTTTT. The whole variable domain, filled in from reference TRBV5-1 and TRBJ2-2, reads KAGVTQTPRYLIKTRGQQVTLSCSPISGHRSVSWYQQTPGQGLQFLFEYFSETQRNKGNFPGRFSGRQFSNSRSEMNVSTLELGDSALYLCASSLTGDRVAGELFFGEGSRLTVL.

The V call is TRBV6-5, the J call TRBJ1-3; D not certain. Germline V gene sequence: CDR1 MNHEY, CDR2 SVGAGI. The CDR3 is 13 residues long. Trimming pared 11 bases from V and 0 bases from J, leaving 11 bases between. CDR3 loop: CAARRSSGNTIYF. In nucleotides, the CDR3 is TGTGCCGCCCGCCGAAGCTCTGGAAACACCATATATTTT.

The rearrangement links TRBV5-1 to TRBJ1-1; 8 nucleotides match TRBD1. CDR3 length: 14 residues. V lost 4 bases to trimming and J lost 5 bases; unmatched junction nucleotides: 7. Germline loops: CDR1 SGHRS, CDR2 YFSETQ. CDR3 nucleotide sequence: TGCGCCAGCAGCCCACAGGGGGAGGGAACTGAAGCTTTCTTT. It specifies CASSPQGEGTEAFF.

This chain joins TRBV7-3 and TRBJ1-3; D might be TRBD1 (5 bases). The V end was cut by 2 bases, the J end by 0 bases, with 8 bases between. The CDR3 has 15 amino acids. Looked up from germline, CDR1 is SGHTA and CDR2 is FQGTGA. Here the CDR3 DNA reads TGTGCCAGCAGCTTAGGGGCGGGCTCTGGAAACACCATATATTTT. This sequence encodes CASSLGAGSGNTIYF.

This clone occurred a few times. This CDR3 is CASSVGGYGYTF. The DNA for the CDR3 is TGTGCCAGCAGTGTGGGTGGCTATGGCTACACCTTC. The chain recombines TRBV25-1 with TRBJ1-2; D unclear. This CDR3 spans 12 amino acids. V gave up 4 bases and J gave up 4 bases, with 7 bases separating them. The V gene's germline CDR1 is MGHDK and CDR2 SYGVNS.

V is TRBV15 and J is TRBJ2-1; D gene ambiguous. The CDR3 runs 16 residues. Between the trimmed V and J ends, which lost 0 bases and 2 bases, there was a span of 11 bases. The germline V gene has CDR1 LNHNV and CDR2 YYDKDF (reference sequence). CDR3 nucleotides: TGTGCCACCAGCAGAGATGCGGCAGCTCCCTACAATGAGCAGTTCTTC. It yields the protein CATSRDAAAPYNEQFF.

The chain carries TRBV30 and TRBJ2-7; weak D call: TRBD1 (6 bases). Germline V gene sequence: CDR1 GTSNPN, CDR2 SVGIG (reference sequence). Trimming left V 4 bases short and J 2 bases short, with 12 bases between. This CDR3 comprises 13 residues. The CDR3 DNA is TGTGCCTGGACCCAGGGGCACGCCTACGAGCAGTACTTC. Translated: CAWTQGHAYEQYF.

The chain joins TRBV6-5 to TRBJ1-5; D is possibly TRBD1 (6 bases). CDR1 and CDR2 (germline): MNHEY, SVGAGI. The CDR3 has 13 residues. Trimming removed 8 bases at V and 4 bases at J, with 12 bases between. CDR3 coding DNA: TGTGCCAGCGGAACAGGGAGGAATCAGCCCCAGCATTTT. Amino acid sequence: CASGTGRNQPQHF.

The chain combines TRBV6-1 with TRBJ2-7; 8 nucleotides line up with TRBD1. CDR1 and CDR2 (germline): MNHNS, SASEGT. The junction had 8 bases not matched to a gene; V was cut back by 7 bases and J by 0 bases. This CDR3 comprises 15 residues. CDR3 nucleotide sequence: TGTGCCAGCACCGAGTGGGACAGGAGCTCCTACGAGCAGTACTTC. Amino acids: CASTEWDRSSYEQYF.

As to this clone: This specimen includes other DNA sequences encoding the same CDR3. The rearrangement uses TRBV2 and TRBJ1-1, with 8 bases identical to TRBD1. Trimming cost V 6 bases and J 0 bases; bases outside gene matches: 6. The CDR3 is made up of 15 amino acids. The germline V gene has CDR1 SNHLY and CDR2 FYNNEI. The CDR3 DNA reads as TGTGCCAGCAGCTATAGGACAGGGCTGAACACTGAAGCTTTCTTT. Protein sequence: CASSYRTGLNTEAFF.

The rearrangement joins TRBV29-1 to TRBJ1-2; 7 bases match TRBD1. Germline CDR1 SQVTM, CDR2 ANQGSEA. The CDR3 extends over 12 amino acids. The V gene end was trimmed by 4 bases and the J gene end by 7 bases; junction bases not matched to a gene: 6. Here the CDR3 reads CSVGGQGGGYTF. CDR3 nucleotide sequence: TGCAGCGTTGGAGGGCAGGGGGGTGGCTACACCTTC.

V and J are TRBV10-1 and TRBJ1-1; D unresolved. The V end lost 8 bases, the J end lost 0 bases, and 4 bases lay between the germline ends. The CDR3 runs to 11 residues. The germline CDR1 and CDR2 sequences are WNHNN and SYGVQD (reference sequence). The CDR3 sequence is CASALNTEAFF. In nucleotides, the CDR3 is TGCGCCAGCGCGCTGAACACTGAAGCTTTCTTT.

The gene calls are TRBV7-6 and TRBJ1-3; TRBD1 matches at 9 bases. This CDR3 comprises 15 residues. Looked up from germline, CDR1 is SGHVS and CDR2 is FNYEAQ. The V and J ends lost 5 bases and 4 bases, in that order; junction bases with no gene match: 6. Written as DNA, the CDR3 is TGTGCCAGCAGCGCGGGGACAGGGCCCGGAAACACCATATATTTT. This gives the protein CASSAGTGPGNTIYF.

The chain recombines TRBV4-1 with TRBJ2-7; TRBD1 agrees at 9 bases. V shed 2 bases and J 3 bases; nucleotides not matched to a gene: 2. The germline gives CDR1 MGHRA, CDR2 YSYEKL. There are 14 residues in the CDR3. CDR3 sequence reads: CASSQNRGLYEQYF. The DNA of the CDR3 is TGCGCCAGCAGCCAAAACAGGGGGCTCTACGAGCAGTACTTC.

The chain couples TRBV28 to TRBJ2-2; D not resolved. The germline CDR1 and CDR2 sequences are MDHEN and SYDVKM. This CDR3 comprises 16 residues. Trimming took 4 bases from V and 6 from J, leaving 18 bases between them. Here the CDR3 DNA reads TGTGCCAGCAGTTCCCCCCCAACCCGTCGCGCCGGGGAGCTGTTTTTT. Translation gives CASSSPPTRRAGELFF.

This chain uses TRBV29-1 with TRBJ2-2; 8 bases match TRBD2. V shed 6 bases, J shed 4 bases, and the junction held 4 bases outside the gene matches. CDR1 is SQVTM, CDR2 ANQGSEA, per germline. This CDR3 is built from 13 residues. CDR3 DNA: TGCAGCGTGACTAGCGTGGGCACCGGGGAGCTGTTTTTT. It translates to CSVTSVGTGELFF.

The V gene is TRBV6-6, the J gene TRBJ2-5; unclear D gene. The ends were cut back, 7 bases at V and 2 bases at J, with 11 bases in the middle. CDR3 size: 13 residues. Germline lookup yields CDR1 MNHNY and CDR2 SVGAGI (reference sequence). The CDR3 sequence: CASNEKRQETQYF. The CDR3 nucleotides read TGTGCCAGCAACGAAAAACGGCAAGAGACCCAGTACTTC.

This clone was seen once. The genes are TRBV6-1 and TRBJ2-1; D gene uncertain. Germline V CDR1 and CDR2: MNHNS, SASEGT. The CDR3 contains 14 residues. Trimming shortened V by 2 bases and J by 0 bases, and 5 bases separated the two germline ends. The DNA for the CDR3 is TGTGCCAGCAGTGAACCCCGCTCCTACAATGAGCAGTTCTTC. This encodes CASSEPRSYNEQFF.

About this clone: The same CDR3 arises from other DNA sequences in this sample as well. The gene calls are TRBV7-2 and TRBJ1-5; TRBD1 matches 10 bases. Trimming at V came to 1 base and at J to 10 bases, leaving 10 bases not matched to a gene. The length of the CDR3 is 16 residues. Germline CDR1 and CDR2: SGHTA and FQGNSA. The CDR3 protein is CASSLVSTGGGQPQHF. The CDR3 DNA is TGTGCCAGCAGCTTAGTTTCGACAGGGGGCGGTCAACCCCAGCATTTT.

In the case of this clone: The sample has other DNA sequences that encode this CDR3 too. The chain recombines TRBV5-1 with TRBJ2-5, with 8 nucleotides matching TRBD2. Germline values: CDR1 SGHRS, CDR2 YFSETQ. J gave up 2 bases and V 1 base, and 1 base lay outside the gene matches. The CDR3 is 14 amino acids. The CDR3 here is CASSLTGGQETQYF. The CDR3 nucleotides are TGCGCCAGCAGCTTGACGGGAGGGCAAGAGACCCAGTACTTC.

Details on this clone: The germline gene is not matched at one end of the junction; a read error may be the cause. The chain combines TRBV27 with TRBJ2-1, with 7 bases aligning to TRBD2. Germline assignment: CDR1 MNHEY and CDR2 SMNVEV (reference sequence). This CDR3 is built from 15 residues. CDR3 bases: TGTGTCAGCAGGCCAGCGGGGAGCTCCTACAATGAGCAGTTCTTC. Its translation: CVSRPAGSSYNEQFF.